This passage covers 21 T cell receptor beta chains from one sample sequenced in a study of blood T cell repertoires in COVID-19. Data came from immunoSEQ multiplex PCR; TCRdb stores just in-frame clones and leaves some out. The repertoire holds about 200,000 clones, 85% seen once, with 0.85% to 0.95% in the top ten. Sequenced input: peripheral blood. The receptor set was obtained from a man in his fifties or sixties with COVID-19, enrolled during active disease.

This clone showed up just a few times. CDR3 sequence (DNA): TGTGCCACCAGTGGGACTCCAAATGACTATGGCTACACCTTC. Its translation is CATSGTPNDYGYTF. The chain carries TRBV24-1 and TRBJ1-2; D unclear. The V end was cut by 5 bases, the J end by 3 bases, with 12 bases between. Germline-derived CDR1 and CDR2 are KGHDR and SFDVKD. The CDR3 is 14 amino acids.

This rearrangement joins TRBV23-1 to TRBJ2-2; D is possibly TRBD1 (8 bases). TRBV23-1 is treated as an ORF (open reading frame) with a function not yet certain. The CDR3 is 15 amino acids. Between the trimmed V and J ends, which lost 4 bases and 4 bases, there was a span of 13 bases. The CDR3 bases are TGCGCCAGCAGTCTAACAGGGGGGGTCACCGGGGAGCTGTTTTTT. It is translated as CASSLTGGVTGELFF.

The V and J genes are TRBV4-3 and TRBJ1-5; D call uncertain. The CDR3 spans 14 residues. V gave up 0 bases and J gave up 6 bases, with 9 bases separating them. Germline CDR1 and CDR2: LGHNA and YSLEER. CDR3 sequence (DNA): TGCGCCAGCAGCCAAGATCCAGGTTTTCAGCCCCAGCATTTT. Translating it yields CASSQDPGFQPQHF.

The genes are TRBV6-6 and TRBJ2-3, with 8 bases aligning to TRBD1. V lost 7 bases, J lost 2 bases, and 8 bases stayed unmatched. The CDR3 is made up of 15 amino acids. Germline V gene data show CDR1 as MNHNY and CDR2 as SVGAGI (reference sequence). CDR3 residues: CASTDNRGTTDTQYF. The CDR3 bases are TGTGCCAGCACCGACAACAGGGGGACCACAGATACGCAGTATTTT.

J is TRBJ1-5 and V is TRBV15, with 7 nucleotides matching TRBD1. This CDR3 is 14 amino acids long. From germline, CDR1 is LNHNV and CDR2 YYDKDF (reference sequence). V trimming: 3 bases; J trimming: 3 bases; junction bases outside the gene matches: 2. CDR3 in amino acids: CATSRGQINQPQHF. The CDR3 region has the DNA TGTGCCACCAGCAGGGGACAGATCAATCAGCCCCAGCATTTT.

In regard to this clone: This sample includes further DNA sequences coding for the same CDR3. This chain connects TRBV9 to TRBJ1-5, with D perhaps TRBD1 (5 bases). V dropped 0 bases and J dropped 6 bases, with 13 bases sitting between them. Germline loops: CDR1 SGDLS, CDR2 YYNGEE. The CDR3 consists of 15 residues. The chain's CDR3 is CASSVGPGVSQPQHF. In nucleotides, the CDR3 is TGTGCCAGCAGCGTAGGGCCGGGGGTTAGTCAGCCCCAGCATTTT.

This clone is a singleton in its sample. The J gene is TRBJ1-2, the V gene TRBV6-6, with D hard to call. The ends were cut back, 6 bases at V and 5 bases at J, with 13 bases in the middle. Germline loops: CDR1 MNHNY, CDR2 SVGAGI (reference sequence). The CDR3 extends over 13 amino acids. This CDR3 reads CASRRDGVYGYTF. The CDR3 nucleotides are TGTGCCAGCAGGAGGGATGGCGTATATGGCTACACCTTC.

The genes are TRBV27 and TRBJ2-7; TRBD2 agrees at 10 bases. The germline CDR1 and CDR2 sequences are MNHEY and SMNVEV (reference sequence). Trimming cost V 4 bases and J 2 bases; bases outside gene matches: 8. This CDR3 has 16 amino acids. CDR3 region: CASSSSAGGSPYEQYF. CDR3 DNA: TGTGCCAGCAGTTCGTCAGCGGGAGGGTCCCCCTACGAGCAGTACTTC.

V gene TRBV6-4 combines with J gene TRBJ2-6, with 9 bases that match TRBD1. The germline V gene has CDR1 MRHNA and CDR2 SNTAGT. The CDR3 is made up of 17 amino acids. Germline trimming cut 5 bases from V and 0 bases from J; bases unmatched to any gene: 5. The chain's CDR3 is CASSPGTGPSGANVLTF. In DNA form, the CDR3 reads TGTGCCAGCAGTCCCGGGACAGGGCCCTCTGGGGCCAACGTCCTGACTTTC.

This sequence joins TRBV7-7 and TRBJ2-5; D is perhaps TRBD1 (5 bases). Per germline, CDR1 SSHAT and CDR2 FNYEAQ (reference sequence). This CDR3 contains 15 residues. The V end was cut by 0 bases, the J end by 0 bases, with 8 bases between. CDR3 protein: CASSLAGRDQETQYF. The CDR3 region has the DNA TGTGCCAGCAGCTTAGCGGGCAGGGACCAAGAGACCCAGTACTTC. The variable domain in full, completed from reference TRBV7-7 and TRBJ2-5, reads GAGVSQSPRYKVTKRGQDVTLRCDPISSHATLYWYQQALGQGPEFLTYFNYEAQPDKSGLPSDRFSAERPEGSISTLTIQRTEQRDSAMYRCASSLAGRDQETQYFGPGTRLLVL.

This rearrangement joins TRBV28 to TRBJ1-1; 10 bases match TRBD1. This CDR3 has 15 amino acids. Germline CDR1 and CDR2: MDHEN and SYDVKM. Trimming cost V 6 bases and J 2 bases; bases outside gene matches: 6. CDR3 sequence (DNA): TGTGCCAGCAGGACAGGGGGCGTTCGAAACACTGAAGCTTTCTTT. Residues: CASRTGGVRNTEAFF.

This clone was recorded a few times. V is TRBV9 and J is TRBJ1-1; 7 bases map to TRBD1. The CDR3 sequence is 15 residues long. Trimming cost V 0 bases and J 6 bases; bases outside gene matches: 8. Germline CDR1 reads SGDLS; CDR2 reads YYNGEE. DNA for the CDR3: TGTGCCAGCAGCGTAGAGGGGGGCCAGGGGGCTGAAGCTTTCTTT. Translation gives CASSVEGGQGAEAFF.

The chain couples TRBV18 to TRBJ1-1, with 7 bases matching TRBD1. This CDR3 is built from 16 residues. Germline trimming cut 5 bases from V and 2 bases from J; bases unmatched to any gene: 11. The germline CDR1 and CDR2 sequences are KGHSH and LQKENI. CDR3 in amino acids: CASSSHPGQTNTEAFF. The CDR3 DNA reads TGTGCCAGCTCATCTCACCCGGGACAGACTAACACTGAAGCTTTCTTT.

The chain links TRBV6-2 or TRBV6-3 to TRBJ1-2; D possibly corresponds to TRBD1 (6 bases). The CDR3 length is 14 residues. Trimming took off 3 bases at V and 7 bases at J, with 15 bases between the two ends. Germline loops: CDR1 MNHEY, CDR2 SVGEGT. The CDR3, as DNA: TGTGCCAGCAGTTATGGGCAGGGGTTGTCTGGCTACACCTTC. Protein product: CASSYGQGLSGYTF.

The V call is TRBV5-1, the J call TRBJ2-7, with TRBD1 identical over 8 bases. This CDR3 region has 15 residues. Per germline, CDR1 SGHRS and CDR2 YFSETQ. The trim removed 0 bases at V and 6 bases at J, leaving 8 bases unmatched. This CDR3 reads CASSLDGQGISEQYF. CDR3 bases: TGCGCCAGCAGCTTGGATGGACAGGGTATCTCCGAGCAGTACTTC.

V is TRBV10-1 and J is TRBJ2-2; 7 bases line up with TRBD1. Trimming took 5 bases from V and 1 from J; bases not matched to a gene: 1. CDR3 size: 14 residues. Germline CDR1 reads WNHNN; CDR2 reads SYGVQD (reference sequence). In nucleotides, the CDR3 is TGCGCCAGCAGTCGGACAGGGAACACCGGGGAGCTGTTTTTT. This sequence encodes CASSRTGNTGELFF.

V gene TRBV7-8 combines with J gene TRBJ1-3, with D maybe TRBD1 (5 bases). The germline gives CDR1 SGHVS, CDR2 FQNEAQ. This CDR3 comprises 16 residues. Trimming pared 0 bases from V and 2 bases from J, leaving 11 bases between. The CDR3 reads CASSLADRGPGNTIYF. As DNA, the CDR3 is TGTGCCAGCAGCTTAGCCGATAGGGGCCCTGGAAACACCATATATTTT.

The rearrangement joins TRBV3-1 (or the pseudogene TRBV3-2) to TRBJ1-6; D call uncertain. The CDR3 length is 17 residues. CDR1 is LGHDT, CDR2 YNNKEL, per germline (reference sequence). Trimming took off 4 bases at V and 9 bases at J, with 22 bases between the two ends. The CDR3, as DNA: TGTGCCAGCAGCCCGACCTTCTACAGTAAGGTGATTTCACCCCTCCACTTT. It translates to CASSPTFYSKVISPLHF.

Of note for this clone: Other DNA sequences from this sample encode an identical CDR3 as well. The rearrangement uses TRBV19 and TRBJ2-1, with unresolved D. Germline V gene sequence: CDR1 LNHDA, CDR2 SQIVND (reference sequence). CDR3 length equals 13 residues. V lost 1 base to trimming and J lost 4 bases, with 5 bases between them. CDR3 loop: CASSIVRYNEQFF. CDR3 nucleotides: TGTGCCAGTAGTATAGTTAGATACAATGAGCAGTTCTTC. The full variable domain, completed using reference TRBV19 and TRBJ2-1, is DGGITQSPKYLFRKEGQNVTLSCEQNLNHDAMYWYRQDPGQGLRLIYYSQIVNDFQKGDIAEGYSVSREKKESFPLTVTSAQKNPTAFYLCASSIVRYNEQFFGPGTRLTVL.

This rearrangement joins TRBV7-9 to TRBJ1-4, with unresolved D. The germline V gene encodes CDR1 SEHNR and CDR2 FQNEAQ (reference sequence). This CDR3 is built from 16 residues. V was cut by 4 bases and J by 4 bases, with 16 bases left in between. CDR3 in DNA: TGTGCCAGCAGCTCCGATGGGCAGTCTAATAATGAAAAACTGTTTTTT. This sequence encodes CASSSDGQSNNEKLFF.

This chain connects TRBV7-8 to TRBJ2-4; TRBD1 might be the D (6 bases). The CDR3 totals 17 residues. With 2 bases removed from V and 5 bases from J, the gap between germline ends came to 19 bases. CDR1 is SGHVS and CDR2 is FQNEAQ in the germline V gene. For the CDR3, the DNA is TGTGCCAGCAGCTTAAAACAGGGTCTGGGGACCGAAAACATTCAGTACTTC. It codes for CASSLKQGLGTENIQYF.